The entry below gives a single T cell receptor beta chain sequence along with its context. The antigen is not known. This specimen comes from a study of T cells after yellow fever vaccination. For the study at large: Preparation of fractions with low cell numbers was performed using SMART-Seq v4 Ultra Low Input.

TCRdb itself ran the 5' RACE reads through MiXCR, one entry per CDR3 protein. The data show about 580,000 distinct CDR3 sequences, about a sixth seen once. The CDR3 consists of 15 residues. V lost 0 bases and J lost 4, with 10 bases in between. The germline CDR1 and CDR2 sequences are SGHTA and FQGNSA. Study-wide results and limits: Though it reached lower strength, the secondary response hit its peak faster, day 5 versus 15. Overlap between CD4 and CD8 compartments was detected for a small share of clonotypes.

The TCR sequence derives from a man younger than 35 who received the YFV17D yellow fever vaccine. The specimen comprised PBMCs, sampled 5 days after the first yellow fever vaccination. The chain combines TRBV7-2 with TRBJ1-5; D call uncertain. CDR3 nucleotides: TGTGCCAGCAGCTTAGCGGGGAGGGAGAATCAGCCCCAGCATTTT. It codes for CASSLAGRENQPQHF.